One sample yielded the 22 T cell receptor beta chains listed below, sequenced in a study of T cells in narcolepsy. The protocol was immunoSEQ multiplex PCR, while the TCRdb copy is restricted to in-frame clones and leaves out a portion. Of around 34,000 clones in the sample, around 79% were seen once. Sequenced input: memory (CD45RA-) CD4+ T cells from blood. The receptors shown here come from a human donor in good health.

This clone was seen only once. J is TRBJ2-5 and V is TRBV5-1; maybe TRBD2 (5 bases). This CDR3 has 15 residues. Germline V gene sequence: CDR1 SGHRS, CDR2 YFSETQ. V was shortened by 3 bases and J by 1 base, with 13 bases between the two germline ends. This CDR3 reads CASSSPSSFQETQYF. The CDR3 DNA follows: TGCGCCAGCAGCTCCCCCTCTAGCTTCCAAGAGACCCAGTACTTC.

The rearrangement links TRBV5-5 to TRBJ2-7; D may correspond to TRBD1 or TRBD2 (6 bases each). Deletions cut 0 bases from V and 9 bases from J, with 16 bases between. Germline V CDR1 and CDR2: SGHKS, YYEKEE (reference sequence). This CDR3 is 14 amino acids long. DNA for the CDR3: TGTGCCAGCAGCTTGGAACAGGGACTCATGGGGCAGTACTTC. It encodes CASSLEQGLMGQYF.

This chain joins TRBV25-1 and TRBJ1-2, with 8 bases identical to TRBD1. V trimming: 6 bases; J trimming: 6 bases; junction bases outside the gene matches: 15. Germline loops: CDR1 MGHDK, CDR2 SYGVNS. The CDR3 consists of 16 residues. The DNA of the CDR3 is TGTGCCAGCAGCCCCTCCCCCGGACAGGGACAGGATGGCTACACCTTC. Its protein product is CASSPSPGQGQDGYTF.

This clone was recorded only once. This chain joins TRBV5-1 and TRBJ2-7; 7 positions agree with TRBD2. Germline CDR1 reads SGHRS; CDR2 reads YFSETQ. The CDR3 length is 11 residues. The trim removed 7 bases at V and 7 bases at J, leaving 5 bases unmatched. The CDR3 DNA is TGCGCCAGCCGGGAGGTGTGGGAGCAGTACTTC. Translating gives CASREVWEQYF.

The chain couples TRBV9 to TRBJ2-1; tentatively, D is TRBD2 (5 bases). From germline, CDR1 is SGDLS and CDR2 YYNGEE. The CDR3 contains 11 residues. V lost 4 bases to trimming and J lost 10 bases, with 9 bases between them. The CDR3 region is CASSLEDEQFF. Written as DNA, the CDR3 is TGTGCCAGCAGCTTGGAGGACGAGCAGTTCTTC.

The chain has TRBV11-3 and TRBJ1-1, with 8 bases that match TRBD1. After removal of 2 bases from V and 4 bases from J, the junction contained 6 bases not matched to a gene. This CDR3 has 15 residues. The germline CDR1 and CDR2 sequences are SGHNT and YENEEA. The CDR3 coding sequence is TGTGCCAGCAGCTTATTGCAGGGGGCGCCCACTGAAGCTTTCTTT. Amino acid sequence: CASSLLQGAPTEAFF.

The rearrangement links TRBV19 to TRBJ1-2, with 9 bases lining up with TRBD1. The CDR3 consists of 16 residues. V shed 4 bases, J shed 5 bases, and the junction held 11 bases outside the gene matches. Germline CDR1 reads LNHDA; CDR2 reads SQIVND (reference sequence). The CDR3 region has the DNA TGTGCCAGTAGTAGCACCGGGACAGGGTCGTGGTATGGCTACACCTTC. This sequence encodes CASSSTGTGSWYGYTF.

This chain joins TRBV5-1 and TRBJ2-5, with D possibly matching TRBD2 (6 bases). The CDR3 consists of 15 residues. Trimming cost V 4 bases and J 7 bases, with 20 bases left between them. Per the germline V gene, CDR1 is SGHRS and CDR2 is YFSETQ. The CDR3 DNA follows: TGCGCCAGCAGCCAAACCGCCGGAGGGGACGGGACCCAGTACTTC. Protein: CASSQTAGGDGTQYF. Drawing the rest from reference TRBV5-1 and TRBJ2-5, the complete variable domain is KAGVTQTPRYLIKTRGQQVTLSCSPISGHRSVSWYQQTPGQGLQFLFEYFSETQRNKGNFPGRFSGRQFSNSRSEMNVSTLELGDSALYLCASSQTAGGDGTQYFGPGTRLLVL.

J is TRBJ1-2 and V is TRBV13; tentative D call: TRBD1 (5 bases). Between the trimmed V and J ends, which lost 8 bases and 7 bases, there was a span of 17 bases. Germline loops: CDR1 PRHDT, CDR2 FYEKMQ (reference sequence). The CDR3 totals 13 residues. CDR3 in amino acids: CASHIWGYGGYTF. DNA of the CDR3: TGTGCCAGCCACATCTGGGGGTATGGTGGCTACACCTTC.

V is TRBV5-1 and J is TRBJ1-1; D might be TRBD1 (6 bases). The CDR3 has 15 residues. The ends were cut back, 4 bases at V and 5 bases at J, with 18 bases in the middle. Germline values: CDR1 SGHRS, CDR2 YFSETQ. The CDR3 DNA sequence: TGCGCCAGCAGCCTAAATACAGGGTCCCTGACTGAAGCTTTCTTT. This translates into CASSLNTGSLTEAFF.

This clone has only a few counts. J is TRBJ2-7 and V is TRBV5-1; D is unresolved. CDR3 length: 17 residues. Deletions cut 0 bases from V and 3 bases from J, with 19 bases between. CDR1 and CDR2 (germline): SGHRS, YFSETQ. This CDR3 reads CASSLAGGGPRGYEQYF. CDR3 nucleotide sequence: TGCGCCAGCAGCTTGGCCGGCGGCGGACCCCGCGGCTACGAGCAGTACTTC.

This clone was detected only a few times. The gene calls are TRBV2 and TRBJ2-1, with TRBD2 matching 7 bases. The germline CDR1 and CDR2 sequences are SNHLY and FYNNEI. V gave up 10 bases and J gave up 0 bases; unmatched junction bases: 9. The CDR3 loop spans 15 amino acids. CDR3 in DNA: TGTGCCACCTGTCCACGGGACTACTCCTACAATGAGCAGTTCTTC. Translation: CATCPRDYSYNEQFF.

The rearrangement uses TRBV14 and TRBJ2-1; perhaps TRBD2 as D (5 bases). This CDR3 comprises 12 residues. Trimming removed 2 bases from V and 6 bases from J, with 5 bases in between. Germline V gives CDR1 SGHDN, CDR2 FVKESK. For the CDR3, the DNA is TGTGCCAGCAGCCAAAGCGGCAATGAGCAGTTCTTC. This translates into CASSQSGNEQFF.

The chain is built from TRBV6-1 and TRBJ1-5; D gene unclear. Germline V gene lookup returns CDR1 MNHNS and CDR2 SASEGT. This CDR3 is 13 amino acids long. The V and J ends lost 5 bases and 3 bases respectively, with 8 bases between them. The DNA for the CDR3 is TGTGCCAGCAGTCCCCAGTACAATCAGCCCCAGCATTTT. It codes for CASSPQYNQPQHF.

This chain connects TRBV12-5 to TRBJ1-2; the D is unclear. V was cut by 6 bases and J by 1 base, with 3 bases left in between. This CDR3 region has 11 residues. Germline CDR1 and CDR2: LGHNT and FRNRAP. The CDR3 spells CASGYNYGYTF. The DNA of the CDR3 is TGTGCTAGTGGATATAACTATGGCTACACCTTC.

The table lists this clone with a few counts. V and J are TRBV7-9 and TRBJ1-1; maybe TRBD1 (5 bases). Deletions cut 5 bases from V and 6 bases from J, with 19 bases between. CDR3 size: 15 residues. Per germline, CDR1 SEHNR and CDR2 FQNEAQ (reference sequence). CDR3 loop: CASSPHLGPHSEAFF. The CDR3 bases are TGTGCCAGCAGCCCCCACCTGGGACCGCACTCTGAAGCTTTCTTT.

This chain links TRBV2 with TRBJ2-3; the D is unclear. The V gene lost 2 bases and the J gene lost 5 bases, with 5 bases spanning the gap. The CDR3 contains 12 residues. CDR1 and CDR2 (germline): SNHLY, FYNNEI. CDR3 region: CASSELEDTQYF. Here the CDR3 DNA reads TGTGCCAGCAGTGAACTGGAAGATACGCAGTATTTT.

This sequence joins TRBV19 and TRBJ2-5; maybe TRBD2 (6 bases). CDR3 length: 16 amino acids. The V end lost 3 bases, the J end lost 5 bases, and 19 bases lay between the germline ends. Germline V gives CDR1 LNHDA, CDR2 SQIVND (reference sequence). CDR3 in amino acids: CASSISLGGRGETQYF. The CDR3 DNA follows: TGTGCCAGTAGTATCAGCCTGGGAGGCCGTGGGGAGACCCAGTACTTC.

The V gene is TRBV9, the J gene TRBJ2-1; D is unresolved. Per the germline V gene, CDR1 is SGDLS and CDR2 is YYNGEE. V lost 3 bases, J lost 6 bases, and 16 bases lay in between. This CDR3 region has 15 residues. CDR3 in amino acids: CASSGIGRSVNEQFF. The CDR3 nucleotides read TGTGCCAGCAGCGGTATAGGAAGGTCGGTCAATGAGCAGTTCTTC.

The chain employs TRBV6-5 and TRBJ2-5; D might be TRBD2 (6 bases). Trimming removed 5 bases at V and 5 bases at J, with 12 bases between. Per the germline V gene, CDR1 is MNHEY and CDR2 is SVGAGI. This CDR3 contains 13 residues. The CDR3 sequence: CASSPGTLETQYF. The CDR3 DNA reads TGTGCCAGCAGTCCCGGGACTCTGGAGACCCAGTACTTC.

The V gene is TRBV5-1, the J gene TRBJ2-5, with 12 bases identical to TRBD2. The tail of the sequence fits TRBJ2-7 better, so the J call may be wrong. CDR1 is SGHRS and CDR2 is YFSETQ in the germline V gene. CDR3 length: 15 residues. The CDR3 nucleotides read TGCGCCAGCAGCCCACGGACTAGCGGGACCTACGAGCAGTACTTC. Amino acids: CASSPRTSGTYEQYF.

The rearrangement uses TRBV18 and TRBJ2-3; D is possibly TRBD1 (6 bases). This CDR3 comprises 13 residues. The germline V gene has CDR1 KGHSH and CDR2 LQKENI. The V gene lost 1 base and the J gene lost 5 bases, with 7 bases spanning the gap. This CDR3 is CASSPRGQDTQYF. DNA for the CDR3: TGTGCCAGCTCACCACGGGGGCAAGATACGCAGTATTTT. Using reference TRBV18 and TRBJ2-3 for the parts outside the CDR3, the full variable domain is NAGVMQNPRHLVRRRGQEARLRCSPMKGHSHVYWYRQLPEEGLKFMVYLQKENIIDESGMPKERFSAEFPKEGPSILRIQQVVRGDSAAYFCASSPRGQDTQYFGPGTRLTVL.